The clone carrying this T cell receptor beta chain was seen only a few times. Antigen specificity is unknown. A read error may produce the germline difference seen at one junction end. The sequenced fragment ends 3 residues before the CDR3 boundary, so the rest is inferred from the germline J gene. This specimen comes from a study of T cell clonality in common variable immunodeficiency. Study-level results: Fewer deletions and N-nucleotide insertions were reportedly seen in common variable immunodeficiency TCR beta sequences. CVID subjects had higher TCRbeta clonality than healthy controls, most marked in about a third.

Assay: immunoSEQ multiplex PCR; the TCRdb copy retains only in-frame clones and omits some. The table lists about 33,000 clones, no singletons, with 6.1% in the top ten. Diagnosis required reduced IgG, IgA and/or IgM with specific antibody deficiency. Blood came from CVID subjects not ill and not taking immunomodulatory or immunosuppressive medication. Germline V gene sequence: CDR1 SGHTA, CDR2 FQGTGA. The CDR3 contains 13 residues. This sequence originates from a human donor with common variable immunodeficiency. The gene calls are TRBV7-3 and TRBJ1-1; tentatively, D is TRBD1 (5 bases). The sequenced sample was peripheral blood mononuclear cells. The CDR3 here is CSSSSLRGTEAFF. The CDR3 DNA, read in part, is TGTTCCAGCAGCTCCCTAAGGGGCACTGAA.